A single T cell receptor beta chain is shown here with its context. Produced via immunoSEQ multiplex PCR; TCRdb's table is partial and in-frame only. Here the sample spans some 470,000 clones, approximately 80% being singletons. The sample belongs to a study of shared clonotypes between healthy human individuals. The CDR3 runs 15 residues. Trimming took 0 bases from V and 7 from J, leaving 15 bases between them. The germline CDR1 and CDR2 sequences are LGHNA and YSLEER. The J gene is TRBJ1-2, the V gene TRBV4-3; D may be TRBD1 (5 bases). This receptor was identified in a middle-aged woman in good health. Some clones in this sample may be carry-over from other donors' samples. Sequenced: PBMCs. This CDR3 is CASSQELIGGGGYTF. DNA of the CDR3: TGCGCCAGCAGCCAAGAGTTGATAGGCGGGGGTGGCTACACCTTC.